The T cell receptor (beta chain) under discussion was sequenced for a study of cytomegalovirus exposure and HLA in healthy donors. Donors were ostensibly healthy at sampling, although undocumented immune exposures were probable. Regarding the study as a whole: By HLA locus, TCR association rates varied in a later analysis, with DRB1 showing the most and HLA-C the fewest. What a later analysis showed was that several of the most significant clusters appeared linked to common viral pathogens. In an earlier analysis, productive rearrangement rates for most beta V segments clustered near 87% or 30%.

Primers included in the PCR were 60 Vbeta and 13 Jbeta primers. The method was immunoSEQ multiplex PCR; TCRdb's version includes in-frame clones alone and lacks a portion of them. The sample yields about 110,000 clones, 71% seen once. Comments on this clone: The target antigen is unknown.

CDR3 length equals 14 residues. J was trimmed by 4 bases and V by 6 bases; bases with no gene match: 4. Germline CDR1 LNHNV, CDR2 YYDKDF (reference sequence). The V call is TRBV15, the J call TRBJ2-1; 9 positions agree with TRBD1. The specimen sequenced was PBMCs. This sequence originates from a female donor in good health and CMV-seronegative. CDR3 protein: CATRGTGNYNEQFF. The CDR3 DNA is TGTGCCACCAGGGGGACAGGGAATTACAATGAGCAGTTCTTC. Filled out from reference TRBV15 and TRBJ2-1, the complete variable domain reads DAMVIQNPRYQVTQFGKPVTLSCSQTLNHNVMYWYQQKSSQAPKLLFHYYDKDFNNEADTPDNFQSRRPNTSFCFLDIRSPGLGDTAMYLCATRGTGNYNEQFFGPGTRLTVL.